This TCR beta chain comes out of a study of molecular identifiers for immune sequencing clone quantification. The CDR3 loop spans 17 amino acids. CDR1 and CDR2 from the germline V gene are SGDLS and YYNGEE. V was cut by 4 bases and J by 0 bases, with 19 bases left in between. TCRdb reprocessed the PCR reads via MiXCR and lists one record per CDR3 protein. The sample holds hundreds of thousands of distinct CDR3 sequences; about 25% are singletons and the top ten take about 0.78%. This clonotype was seen only once. Sequenced input: naive CD8+ T cells from blood, with Jurkat cell RNA spiked in. Stated subset: FACS-sorted CD8+CD4-CCR7+CD45RA+ naive T cells. The chain has TRBV9 and TRBJ1-1; D possibly corresponds to TRBD1 (5 bases). This clonotype was sampled from a human donor in good health. Some libraries in this study had Jurkat cell RNA spiked in. CDR3 in amino acids: CASSIDPRESVNTEAFF. The CDR3 DNA reads as TGTGCCAGCAGCATAGATCCCAGGGAGAGTGTGAACACTGAAGCTTTCTTT.